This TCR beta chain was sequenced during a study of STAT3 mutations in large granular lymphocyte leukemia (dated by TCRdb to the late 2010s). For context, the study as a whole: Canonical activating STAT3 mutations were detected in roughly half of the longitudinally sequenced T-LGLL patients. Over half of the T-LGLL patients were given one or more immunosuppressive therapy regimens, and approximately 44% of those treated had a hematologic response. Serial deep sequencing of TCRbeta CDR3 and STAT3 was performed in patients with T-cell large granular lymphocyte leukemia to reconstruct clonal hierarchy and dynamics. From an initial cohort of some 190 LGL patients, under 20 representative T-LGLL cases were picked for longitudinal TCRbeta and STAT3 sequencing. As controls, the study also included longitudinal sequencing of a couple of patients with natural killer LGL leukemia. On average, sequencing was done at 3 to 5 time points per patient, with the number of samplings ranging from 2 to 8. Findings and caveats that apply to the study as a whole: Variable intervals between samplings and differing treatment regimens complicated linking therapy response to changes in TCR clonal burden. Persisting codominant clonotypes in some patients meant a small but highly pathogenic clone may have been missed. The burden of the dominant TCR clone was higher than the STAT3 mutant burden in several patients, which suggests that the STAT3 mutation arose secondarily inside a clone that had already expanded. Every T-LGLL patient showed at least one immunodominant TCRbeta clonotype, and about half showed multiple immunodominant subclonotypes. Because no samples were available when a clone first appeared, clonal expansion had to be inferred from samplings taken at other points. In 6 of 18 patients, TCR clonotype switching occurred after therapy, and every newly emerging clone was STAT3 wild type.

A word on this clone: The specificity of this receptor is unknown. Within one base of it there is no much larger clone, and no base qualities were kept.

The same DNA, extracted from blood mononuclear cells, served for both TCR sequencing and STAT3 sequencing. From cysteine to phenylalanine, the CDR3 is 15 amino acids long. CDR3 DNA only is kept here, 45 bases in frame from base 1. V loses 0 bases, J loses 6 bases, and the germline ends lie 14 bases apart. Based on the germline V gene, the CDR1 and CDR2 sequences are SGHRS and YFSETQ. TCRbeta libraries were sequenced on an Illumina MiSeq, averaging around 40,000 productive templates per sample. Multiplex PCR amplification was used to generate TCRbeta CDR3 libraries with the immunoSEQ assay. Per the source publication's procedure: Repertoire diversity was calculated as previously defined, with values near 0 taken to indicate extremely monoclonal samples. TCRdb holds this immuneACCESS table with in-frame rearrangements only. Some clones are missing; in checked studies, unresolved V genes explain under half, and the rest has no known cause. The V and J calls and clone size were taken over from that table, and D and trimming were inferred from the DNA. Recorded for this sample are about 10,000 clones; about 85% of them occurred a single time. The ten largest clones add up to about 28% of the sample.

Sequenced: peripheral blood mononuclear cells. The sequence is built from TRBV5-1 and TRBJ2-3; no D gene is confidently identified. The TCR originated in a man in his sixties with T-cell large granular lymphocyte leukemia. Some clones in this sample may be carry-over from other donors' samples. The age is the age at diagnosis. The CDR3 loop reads CASSLDFMLGDTQYF. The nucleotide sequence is TGCGCCAGCAGCTTGGATTTTATGTTGGGGGATACGCAGTATTTT.